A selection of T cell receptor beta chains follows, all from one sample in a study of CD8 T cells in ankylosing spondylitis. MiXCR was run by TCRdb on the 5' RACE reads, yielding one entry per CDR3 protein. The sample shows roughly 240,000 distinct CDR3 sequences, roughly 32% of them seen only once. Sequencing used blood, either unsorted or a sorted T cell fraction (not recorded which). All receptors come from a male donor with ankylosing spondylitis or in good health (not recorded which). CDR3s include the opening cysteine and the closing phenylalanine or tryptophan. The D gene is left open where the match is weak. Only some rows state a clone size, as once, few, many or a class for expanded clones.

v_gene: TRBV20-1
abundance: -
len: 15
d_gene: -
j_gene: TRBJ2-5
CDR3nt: TGCAGTGCTAGACCATCCACAGGGAACCAAGAGACCCAGTACTTC
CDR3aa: CSARPSTGNQETQYF

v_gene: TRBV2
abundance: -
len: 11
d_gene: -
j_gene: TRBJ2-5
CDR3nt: TGTGCCAGCAAACGGGGGACCCCAGAGTACTTC
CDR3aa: CASKRGTPEYF

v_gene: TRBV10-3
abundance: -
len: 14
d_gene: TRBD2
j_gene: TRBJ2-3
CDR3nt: TGTGCCATCAGCCCAGCGGGGGACTCAGATACGCAGTATTTT
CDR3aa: CAISPAGDSDTQYF

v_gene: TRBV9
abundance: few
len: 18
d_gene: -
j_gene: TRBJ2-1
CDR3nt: TGTGCCAGCAGCGTAGGGATCATCAGGGGGGTATCCTACAATGAGCAGTTCTTC
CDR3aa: CASSVGIIRGVSYNEQFF

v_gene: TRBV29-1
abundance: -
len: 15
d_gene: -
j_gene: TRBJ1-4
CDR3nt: TGCAGCGTAGCATGGGGGCCCACAACTAATGAAAAACTGTTTTTT
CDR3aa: CSVAWGPTTNEKLFF

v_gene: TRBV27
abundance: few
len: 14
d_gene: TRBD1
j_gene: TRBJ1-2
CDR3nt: TGTGCCAGCAGTGCAACCGGGACAGAATATGGCTACACCTTC
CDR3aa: CASSATGTEYGYTF

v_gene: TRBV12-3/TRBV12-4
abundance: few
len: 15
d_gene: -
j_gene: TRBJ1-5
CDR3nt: TGTGCCAGCAGTTTGTTACAGTTTAGCAATCAGCCCCAGCATTTT
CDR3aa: CASSLLQFSNQPQHF

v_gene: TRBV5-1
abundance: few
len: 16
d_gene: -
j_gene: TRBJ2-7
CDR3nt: TGCGCCAGCAGCTTGCGGTCTGCAGGGGCTGTCTACGAGCAGTACTTC
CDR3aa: CASSLRSAGAVYEQYF

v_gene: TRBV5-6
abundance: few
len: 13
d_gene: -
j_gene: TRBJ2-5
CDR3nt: TGTGCCAGCAGCTTCGGCAGACGGGAGACCCAGTACTTC
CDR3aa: CASSFGRRETQYF

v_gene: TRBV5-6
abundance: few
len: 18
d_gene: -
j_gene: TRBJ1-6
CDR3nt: TGTGCCAGCAGCTTGGCGCTTGGGGACCCTCATTATAATTCACCCCTCCACTTT
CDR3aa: CASSLALGDPHYNSPLHF

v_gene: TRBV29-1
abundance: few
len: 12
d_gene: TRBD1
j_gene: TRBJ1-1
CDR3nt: TGCAGCGTGGCCGGGACAGGGACTGAAGCTTTCTTT
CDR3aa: CSVAGTGTEAFF

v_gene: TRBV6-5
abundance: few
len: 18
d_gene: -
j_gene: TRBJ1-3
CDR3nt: TGTGCCAGCAGTTACTCGTCGGGTCTGTCGAGCTCTGGAAACACCATATATTTT
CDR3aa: CASSYSSGLSSSGNTIYF

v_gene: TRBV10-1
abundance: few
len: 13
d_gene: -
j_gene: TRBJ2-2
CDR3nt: TGCGCCAGCAGTGAGGCGTGGCGTTCGGAGCTGTTTTTT
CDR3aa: CASSEAWRSELFF

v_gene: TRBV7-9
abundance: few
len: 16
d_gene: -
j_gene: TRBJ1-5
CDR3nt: TGTGCCAGCAGCCCCCAAGGAAGAGGGGGGAATCAGCCCCAGCATTTT
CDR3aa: CASSPQGRGGNQPQHF

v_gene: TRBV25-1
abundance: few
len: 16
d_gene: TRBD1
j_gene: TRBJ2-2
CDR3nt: TGTGCCAGCAGTGACTACCCGGGACAGGGCTCCGGGGAGCTGTTTTTT
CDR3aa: CASSDYPGQGSGELFF

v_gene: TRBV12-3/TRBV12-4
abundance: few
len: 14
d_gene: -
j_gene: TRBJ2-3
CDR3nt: TGTGCCAGCAGTCCCCCAAGTGGATCGGATACGCAGTATTTT
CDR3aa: CASSPPSGSDTQYF

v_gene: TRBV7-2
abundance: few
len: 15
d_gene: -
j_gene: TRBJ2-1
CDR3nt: TGTGCCAGCAGCTGGGGGGGCGCTACCTACAATGAGCAGTTCTTC
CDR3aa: CASSWGGATYNEQFF